This T cell receptor (beta chain) was retrieved from a study of T cell repertoires and HLA-DP antigens. Study overall: CD4+ T cells were cocultured with HeLa cells expressing HLA-DP. DNA input averaged approximately 0.2 ug in sorted CD137+CD4+ and about 1,200 ng in pre-culture CD4+. Whole-study findings and limits: Against one allele, clones undetected before culture averaged approximately 36%; against the other, roughly 51%.

Assay used: immunoSEQ multiplex PCR; TCRdb lists only in-frame clones, some missing. The top ten clones hold about 0.27% of a sample with some 110,000 clones, around 92% of them seen once. CDR1 KGHSH and CDR2 LQKENI come from the germline V gene. V gave up 2 bases and J gave up 1 base, with 9 bases separating them. This CDR3 contains 15 residues. Purity of the untouched CD4+ T cells was approximately 98%. A note on this clone: Its antigen is unidentified.

This clonotype was sampled from a woman in her late teens or twenties in good health and CMV-seronegative. V usage is TRBV18 and J usage is TRBJ2-1, with D possibly matching TRBD2 (5 bases). Sequencing was carried out using CD4+ T cells from PBMCs. CDR3 protein: CASSPTSGSYNEQFF. In DNA, the CDR3 is TGTGCCAGCTCACCAACAAGCGGTTCCTACAATGAGCAGTTCTTC.